The clone carrying this T cell receptor beta chain appeared a few times. A sample-barcoded 5' primer and a J-beta primer mix were used in a second PCR of roughly 7 to 11 cycles. TCRdb passed the 5' RACE reads through MiXCR, listing each CDR3 protein once. Among over 750,000 distinct CDR3 sequences listed, 25% were seen once. The record originates from a study of blood T cells in healthy people across ages. Separately, the same data were catalogued under a study of T cells of mothers and their children.

The receptor was derived from a boy under 18 in good health. Sequenced material: blood.

CDR3 sequence: CASSKMASVVGTNEQFF. The CDR3 DNA reads TGTGCCAGCAGCAAAATGGCTAGCGTAGTAGGTACCAATGAGCAGTTCTTC. The chain combines TRBV7-2 with TRBJ2-1, with D possibly matching TRBD2 (6 bases). Trimming pared 5 bases from V and 6 bases from J, leaving 23 bases between. There are 17 residues in the CDR3. Germline values: CDR1 SGHTA, CDR2 FQGNSA.